The present T cell receptor beta chain was sequenced within a study of CD8 T cells in ankylosing spondylitis. Each CDR3 protein is one row after TCRdb ran MiXCR on the 5' RACE reads. The sample has some 240,000 distinct CDR3 sequences, 15% to 20% seen once. This receptor was obtained from a male donor with ankylosing spondylitis or in good health (not recorded which). Sequences were obtained from blood, either unsorted or a sorted T cell fraction (not recorded which).

The CDR3: CASSQDGLGRGSYGYTF. In DNA, the CDR3 is TGCGCCAGCAGCCAAGATGGCCTGGGGCGGGGATCCTATGGCTACACCTTC. This chain joins TRBV4-1 and TRBJ1-2; tentative D call: TRBD1 (5 bases). Germline V gene lookup returns CDR1 MGHRA and CDR2 YSYEKL. The CDR3 covers 17 residues. Trimming took 0 bases from V and 4 from J, leaving 18 bases between them.